These 4 T cell receptor beta chains were sequenced from one sample in a study of CD8 T cells in Susac syndrome. It was with random hexamers that about 0.45 to 1 ug RNA was reverse transcribed. MiXCR, run by TCRdb on the immunoSEQ multiplex PCR reads, gives a single entry per CDR3 protein. The profile shows approximately 79,000 distinct CDR3 sequences, 80% to 95% of them singletons. Source material: CD8+ T cells from PBMCs. These TCRs come from a human donor with Susac syndrome.

The chain combines TRBV18 with TRBJ2-5; TRBD2 agrees at 10 bases. This CDR3 has 16 amino acids. CDR1 is KGHSH and CDR2 is LQKENI in the germline V gene. Trimming took 2 bases from V and 0 from J; bases not matched to a gene: 3. CDR3 DNA: TGTGCCAGCTCACCAGTCGGACTAGCGGACCAAGAGACCCAGTACTTC. Its protein product is CASSPVGLADQETQYF.

The chain couples TRBV28 to TRBJ2-1; the match to TRBD1 covers 9 bases. The CDR3 runs to 15 residues. Germline CDR1 reads MDHEN; CDR2 reads SYDVKM. J gave up 4 bases and V 5 bases, and 6 bases lay outside the gene matches. CDR3: CASSQGQGSYNEQFF. In nucleotides, the CDR3 is TGTGCCAGCAGTCAAGGACAGGGGTCGTACAATGAGCAGTTCTTC. Full variable domain (remainder filled in from reference TRBV28 and TRBJ2-1): DVKVTQSSRYLVKRTGEKVFLECVQDMDHENMFWYRQDPGLGLRLIYFSYDVKMKEKGDIPEGYSVSREKKERFSLILESASTNQTSMYLCASSQGQGSYNEQFFGPGTRLTVL.

The chain joins TRBV20-1 to TRBJ2-5, with a weak D call TRBD1 (6 bases). The CDR3 spans 13 residues. V was cut by 0 bases and J by 2 bases, with 7 bases left in between. The germline gives CDR1 DFQATT, CDR2 SNEGSKA (reference sequence). The CDR3: CSARDDRQETQYF. The CDR3 DNA reads as TGCAGTGCTAGAGATGACAGGCAAGAGACCCAGTACTTC.

The genes are TRBV7-9 and TRBJ2-1; D may be TRBD2 (6 bases). The germline V gene has CDR1 SEHNR and CDR2 FQNEAQ (reference sequence). V dropped 6 bases and J dropped 3 bases, with 21 bases sitting between them. The CDR3 has 17 residues. CDR3 amino acids: CASSQWLRGMGYNEQFF. The CDR3 DNA is TGTGCCAGCAGTCAATGGTTACGGGGGATGGGCTACAATGAGCAGTTCTTC.